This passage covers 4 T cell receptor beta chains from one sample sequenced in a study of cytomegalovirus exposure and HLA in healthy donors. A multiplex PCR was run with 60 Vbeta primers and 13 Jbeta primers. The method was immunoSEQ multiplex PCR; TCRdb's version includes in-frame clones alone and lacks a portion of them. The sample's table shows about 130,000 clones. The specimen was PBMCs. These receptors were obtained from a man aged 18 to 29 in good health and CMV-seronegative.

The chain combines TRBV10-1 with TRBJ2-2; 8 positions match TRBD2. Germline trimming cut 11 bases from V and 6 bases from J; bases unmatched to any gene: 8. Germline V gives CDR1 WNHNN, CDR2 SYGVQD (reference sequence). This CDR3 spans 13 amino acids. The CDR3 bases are TGCGCCGGGGCCCGGGGGGGCCCCGGGGAGCTGTTTTTT. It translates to CAGARGGPGELFF.

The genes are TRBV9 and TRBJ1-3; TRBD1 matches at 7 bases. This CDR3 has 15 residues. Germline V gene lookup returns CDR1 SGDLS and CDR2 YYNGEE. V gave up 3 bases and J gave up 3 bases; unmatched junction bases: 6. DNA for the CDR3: TGTGCCAGCAGCGCCGCCGGGACAGTTGGAAACACCATATATTTT. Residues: CASSAAGTVGNTIYF.

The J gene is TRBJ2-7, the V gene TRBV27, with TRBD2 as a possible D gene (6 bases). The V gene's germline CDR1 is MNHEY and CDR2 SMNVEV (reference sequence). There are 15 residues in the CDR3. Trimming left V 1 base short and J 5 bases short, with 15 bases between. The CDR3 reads CASSLFAGSRNEQYF. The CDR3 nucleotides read TGTGCCAGCAGTTTATTCGCGGGAAGTCGTAACGAGCAGTACTTC.

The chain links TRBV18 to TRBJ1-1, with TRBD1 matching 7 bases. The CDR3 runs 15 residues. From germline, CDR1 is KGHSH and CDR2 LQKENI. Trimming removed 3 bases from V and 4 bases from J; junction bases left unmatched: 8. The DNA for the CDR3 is TGTGCCAGCTCACCCGGGGCCCAGGGGGGCACTGAAGCTTTCTTT. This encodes CASSPGAQGGTEAFF.